What follows are 31 T cell receptor beta chains derived from one specimen sequenced in a study of blood T cell repertoires in COVID-19. Some clones are missing from TCRdb's copy, which holds only in-frame ones; the method was immunoSEQ multiplex PCR. The sample has around 230,000 clones; about 90% are singletons. The specimen was peripheral blood. These receptors were collected from a man aged 55-75 years who had recovered from COVID-19.

The rearrangement links TRBV6-5 to TRBJ1-2; 9 bases match TRBD1. Per the germline V gene, CDR1 is MNHEY and CDR2 is SVGAGI. The CDR3 totals 14 residues. With V trimmed by 6 bases and J by 2 bases, 4 bases remained unmatched. CDR3 DNA: TGTGCCAGCAGGGGACAGGGTATAAACTATGGCTACACCTTC. Its translation is CASRGQGINYGYTF.

The chain combines TRBV24-1 with TRBJ1-5; TRBD1 matches at 8 bases. This CDR3 has 17 amino acids. V shed 4 bases and J 1 base; nucleotides not matched to a gene: 8. Germline CDR1 is KGHDR and CDR2 is SFDVKD. CDR3 nucleotides: TGTGCCACCAGTGACGTACAGGGGGGGCTAAGCAATCAGCCCCAGCATTTT. Translating gives CATSDVQGGLSNQPQHF.

This clone was seen only once. The V call is TRBV5-6, the J call TRBJ2-5; possible D gene TRBD1, 6 bases. The germline V gene has CDR1 SGHDT and CDR2 YYEEEE. The CDR3 runs 15 residues. V lost 1 base to trimming and J lost 4 bases, with 14 bases between them. Here the CDR3 reads CASSLRSQGRETQYF. CDR3 in DNA: TGTGCCAGCAGCTTGCGGAGCCAGGGGAGAGAGACCCAGTACTTC.

The rearrangement joins TRBV6-1 to TRBJ2-1; TRBD2 aligns across 9 bases. The junction had 3 bases not matched to a gene; V was cut back by 2 bases and J by 1 base. CDR1 MNHNS and CDR2 SASEGT come from the germline V gene. The CDR3 is 16 amino acids. CDR3 sequence (DNA): TGTGCCAGCAGTGAAAAGCGGGGGGTATCCTACAATGAGCAGTTCTTC. As protein: CASSEKRGVSYNEQFF.

This clone was seen more than once but under ten times. CDR3 amino acids: CASSRGTGKDGYTF. The CDR3 bases are TGTGCCAGCAGCCGAGGGACAGGGAAGGATGGCTACACCTTC. The rearrangement uses TRBV7-9 and TRBJ1-2; 9 nucleotides align to TRBD1. There are 14 residues in the CDR3. Germline V lookup: CDR1 SEHNR, CDR2 FQNEAQ (reference sequence). V dropped 5 bases and J dropped 6; count of bases not matched to a gene: 7.

This clone was picked up one time. The gene calls are TRBV5-1 and TRBJ2-3, with TRBD1 identical over 8 bases. CDR3 size: 17 residues. The germline V gene encodes CDR1 SGHRS and CDR2 YFSETQ. V lost 4 bases to trimming and J lost 4 bases; unmatched junction nucleotides: 14. CDR3 protein: CASSPRRGQDESDTQYF. CDR3 DNA sequence: TGCGCCAGCAGCCCCCGACGGGGACAGGATGAATCAGATACGCAGTATTTT. The entire variable domain, with the rest obtained from reference TRBV5-1 and TRBJ2-3, is as follows: KAGVTQTPRYLIKTRGQQVTLSCSPISGHRSVSWYQQTPGQGLQFLFEYFSETQRNKGNFPGRFSGRQFSNSRSEMNVSTLELGDSALYLCASSPRRGQDESDTQYFGPGTRLTVL.

For the CDR3, the DNA is TGTGCCAGCAGTTCCTACCAGGGGGCCTCGTACGAGCAGTACTTC. Amino acids: CASSSYQGASYEQYF. This chain links TRBV6-2 or TRBV6-3 with TRBJ2-7; 8 bases line up with TRBD1. In germline, CDR1 is MNHEY, CDR2 SVGEGT. J gave up 4 bases and V 4 bases, and 9 bases lay outside the gene matches. There are 15 residues in the CDR3.

The chain uses TRBV5-1 and TRBJ1-6; TRBD1 agrees at 9 bases. Per the germline V gene, CDR1 is SGHRS and CDR2 is YFSETQ. The junction had 6 bases not matched to a gene; V was cut back by 4 bases and J by 7 bases. The CDR3 loop spans 15 amino acids. CDR3 DNA: TGCGCCAGCAGCCCCGGGACAGGGTCCAATTCACCCCTCCACTTT. Translated: CASSPGTGSNSPLHF.

The V gene is TRBV5-1, the J gene TRBJ2-3; 7 bases are shared with TRBD1. Germline CDR1 SGHRS, CDR2 YFSETQ. There are 15 residues in the CDR3. V lost 4 bases to trimming and J lost 0 bases; unmatched junction nucleotides: 5. The CDR3 protein is CASSATGWSTDTQYF. DNA for the CDR3: TGCGCCAGCAGCGCGACAGGGTGGAGCACAGATACGCAGTATTTT.

The V gene is TRBV7-2, the J gene TRBJ2-4; TRBD1 matches at 11 bases. Germline V CDR1 and CDR2: SGHTA, FQGNSA. V dropped 5 bases and J dropped 9; count of bases not matched to a gene: 3. The CDR3 is made up of 13 amino acids. The CDR3 reads CASSVDRGRIQYF. CDR3 sequence (DNA): TGTGCCAGCAGCGTGGACAGGGGGCGCATTCAGTACTTC.

This clone was counted a few times. The rearrangement uses TRBV12-3 or TRBV12-4 and TRBJ1-5; D might be TRBD1 (5 bases). The CDR3 has 13 residues. V was shortened by 5 bases and J by 4 bases, with 9 bases between the two germline ends. CDR3 sequence (DNA): TGTGCCAGCAGTCCACAGGTGAATCAGCCCCAGCATTTT. Protein product: CASSPQVNQPQHF.

The gene calls are TRBV2 and TRBJ2-7, with TRBD1 as a possible D gene (6 bases). V gave up 3 bases and J gave up 6 bases, with 18 bases separating them. CDR1 and CDR2 (germline): SNHLY, FYNNEI. The CDR3 is 15 amino acids. DNA of the CDR3: TGTGCCAGCAGTGACTTGATCGGGACATATGTCGAGCAGTACGTC. Its protein is CASSDLIGTYVEQYV.

The V call is TRBV7-2, the J call TRBJ2-1, with D uncertain. The CDR3 runs 17 residues. Germline CDR1 is SGHTA and CDR2 is FQGNSA. V lost 2 bases, J lost 0 bases, and 14 bases lay in between. The CDR3 DNA reads as TGTGCCAGCAGCTTAAGATATGCCCGGAGCTCCTACAATGAGCAGTTCTTC. This codes for CASSLRYARSSYNEQFF.

The chain couples TRBV5-4 to TRBJ2-7; 8 bases match TRBD1. The V and J ends lost 3 bases and 5 bases, in that order; junction bases with no gene match: 7. The CDR3 extends over 14 amino acids. Germline lookup yields CDR1 SGHNT and CDR2 YYREEE (reference sequence). CDR3 sequence: CASSSRTGSHEQYF. CDR3 coding DNA: TGTGCCAGCAGCTCCAGGACAGGGTCCCACGAGCAGTACTTC.

This clone was counted a few times. This chain uses TRBV4-1 with TRBJ2-7; TRBD1 is a possible D gene (5 bases). V was trimmed by 1 base and J by 5 bases, leaving 15 bases between them. CDR1 and CDR2 from the germline V gene are MGHRA and YSYEKL. This CDR3 contains 15 residues. The CDR3 region is CASSQANSRAHEQYF. As DNA, the CDR3 is TGCGCCAGCAGCCAAGCAAATAGCAGGGCCCACGAGCAGTACTTC.

The chain links TRBV19 to TRBJ1-6, with TRBD1 identical over 8 bases. CDR3 length: 14 residues. V gave up 6 bases and J gave up 2 bases; unmatched junction bases: 0. The germline gives CDR1 LNHDA, CDR2 SQIVND (reference sequence). CDR3 residues: CASRQGAYNSPLHF. Written as DNA, the CDR3 is TGTGCCAGTAGACAGGGGGCCTATAATTCACCCCTCCACTTT.

The rearrangement joins TRBV5-6 to TRBJ2-5, with 7 bases lining up with TRBD2. V gave up 1 base and J gave up 2 bases; unmatched junction bases: 8. The germline gives CDR1 SGHDT, CDR2 YYEEEE. The CDR3 extends over 16 amino acids. CDR3 sequence reads: CASSLRRLASQETQYF. CDR3 in DNA: TGTGCCAGCAGCTTGAGGAGACTAGCCTCACAAGAGACCCAGTACTTC.

J is TRBJ1-6 and V is TRBV10-3, with D maybe TRBD1 (5 bases). There are 14 residues in the CDR3. The germline CDR1 and CDR2 sequences are ENHRY and SYGVKD. The V gene lost 6 bases and the J gene lost 7 bases, with 13 bases spanning the gap. The CDR3 DNA reads as TGTGCCATCAGGGGGCCCGGATTGAATTCACCCCTCCACTTT. The encoded protein is CAIRGPGLNSPLHF.

The rearrangement links TRBV10-2 to TRBJ2-3, with 13 bases fitting TRBD2. The V gene's germline CDR1 is WSHSY and CDR2 SAAADI. With V trimmed by 6 bases and J by 5 bases, 11 bases remained unmatched. The length of the CDR3 is 17 residues. The CDR3 region is CASRGPRTSGGIDTQYF. CDR3 DNA: TGCGCCAGCAGGGGCCCTCGGACTAGCGGGGGCATAGATACGCAGTATTTT.

V is TRBV6-4 and J is TRBJ2-3, with 8 bases aligning to TRBD2. V shed 6 bases, J shed 10 bases, and the junction held 15 bases outside the gene matches. Germline lookup yields CDR1 MRHNA and CDR2 SNTAGT. This CDR3 has 15 amino acids. The CDR3 sequence is CASSPGGGSPGAQYF. The CDR3 nucleotides are TGTGCCAGCAGCCCCGGCGGGGGGTCCCCCGGGGCGCAGTATTTT.

This chain connects TRBV6-5 to TRBJ2-1, with TRBD2 identical over 8 bases. CDR1 and CDR2 (germline): MNHEY, SVGAGI. The CDR3 loop spans 16 amino acids. Losses at the gene ends were 4 bases for V and 1 base for J; bases not matched to a gene: 6. The CDR3 reads CASSSGLAGSYNEQFF. Here the CDR3 DNA reads TGTGCCAGCAGTTCCGGTCTAGCGGGTTCCTACAATGAGCAGTTCTTC.

As for this clone: At one of its ends the junction is not consistent with the germline gene, which may arise from a read error. The J gene is TRBJ2-1, the V gene TRBV5-4; 9 bases map to TRBD1. The CDR3 has 15 residues. Germline lookup yields CDR1 SGHNT and CDR2 YYREEE (reference sequence). The CDR3 region is CASSLDRGSYNEQFF. CDR3 nucleotides: TGTGCCAGCAGTTTGGACAGGGGATCCTACAATGAGCAGTTCTTC.

V gene TRBV19 combines with J gene TRBJ1-5; TRBD1 agrees at 9 bases. The trim removed 7 bases at V and 5 bases at J, leaving 15 bases unmatched. Germline V gives CDR1 LNHDA, CDR2 SQIVND (reference sequence). The CDR3 is 17 residues long. CDR3 nucleotides: TGTGCCAGTACCCAGGGGACAGGGTATTCGGATGATCAGCCCCAGCATTTT. Its protein product is CASTQGTGYSDDQPQHF.

This clone has only a few counts. The rearrangement links TRBV25-1 to TRBJ1-2; D gene ambiguous. CDR3 length equals 12 residues. V was trimmed by 5 bases and J by 6 bases, leaving 10 bases between them. CDR1 MGHDK and CDR2 SYGVNS come from the germline V gene. The CDR3: CASSWTGDGYTF. The CDR3 DNA is TGTGCCAGCAGTTGGACTGGGGATGGCTACACCTTC.

The rearrangement joins TRBV9 to TRBJ1-3; D not resolved. V lost 0 bases and J lost 0, with 7 bases in between. CDR3 size: 15 residues. From germline, CDR1 is SGDLS and CDR2 YYNGEE. CDR3 amino acids: CASSVVGSSGNTIYF. In nucleotides, the CDR3 is TGTGCCAGCAGCGTAGTGGGGAGCTCTGGAAACACCATATATTTT.

The chain couples TRBV2 to TRBJ2-1, with D perhaps matching TRBD2 (5 bases). CDR3 length equals 14 residues. The germline V and J ends were trimmed by 8 bases and 8 bases, with 19 bases remaining between them. The germline CDR1 and CDR2 sequences are SNHLY and FYNNEI. CDR3 amino acids: CASSRYANGDEQFF. CDR3 nucleotide sequence: TGTGCCAGCTCTAGGTATGCCAACGGGGATGAGCAGTTCTTC.

This clone was observed a handful of times. V is TRBV10-3 and J is TRBJ2-3; the D gene is possibly TRBD1 (5 bases). There are 15 residues in the CDR3. Deletions cut 2 bases from V and 0 bases from J, with 9 bases between. Germline V gives CDR1 ENHRY, CDR2 SYGVKD. The CDR3 sequence: CAISEGKGSTDTQYF. In DNA form, the CDR3 reads TGTGCCATCAGTGAGGGTAAGGGGAGCACAGATACGCAGTATTTT.

This rearrangement joins TRBV28 to TRBJ1-4; 7 nucleotides align to TRBD1. The CDR3 has 15 residues. V shed 6 bases, J shed 8 bases, and the junction held 12 bases outside the gene matches. The germline CDR1 and CDR2 sequences are MDHEN and SYDVKM. Here the CDR3 DNA reads TGTGCCAGCAGCCTAGGGGGCCAGGGGTCCGAAAAACTGTTTTTT. It codes for CASSLGGQGSEKLFF.

The chain recombines TRBV5-1 with TRBJ1-6; 7 bases match TRBD1. The length of the CDR3 is 14 residues. V trimming: 1 base; J trimming: 7 bases; junction bases outside the gene matches: 2. Germline CDR1 SGHRS, CDR2 YFSETQ. The CDR3 DNA reads as TGCGCCAGCAGCTTGACAGGGGCGAATTCACCCCTCCACTTT. As protein: CASSLTGANSPLHF. The variable domain in full, completed from reference TRBV5-1 and TRBJ1-6, reads KAGVTQTPRYLIKTRGQQVTLSCSPISGHRSVSWYQQTPGQGLQFLFEYFSETQRNKGNFPGRFSGRQFSNSRSEMNVSTLELGDSALYLCASSLTGANSPLHFGNGTRLTVT.

The genes are TRBV7-9 and TRBJ1-2; D unclear. Deletions cut 5 bases from V and 3 bases from J, with 16 bases between. This CDR3 comprises 15 residues. Germline V CDR1 and CDR2: SEHNR, FQNEAQ (reference sequence). The CDR3 nucleotides read TGTGCCAGCAGCCCGGCGCGGGCAGCCTACTATGGCTACACCTTC. Residues: CASSPARAAYYGYTF.

V usage is TRBV18 and J usage is TRBJ2-3, with a possible D match to TRBD1 (6 bases). With 0 bases removed from V and 4 bases from J, the gap between germline ends came to 11 bases. Germline V gene sequence: CDR1 KGHSH, CDR2 LQKENI. The CDR3 extends over 15 amino acids. The CDR3, as DNA: TGTGCCAGCTCACCACCTAGGGGGAACCCAGATACGCAGTATTTT. It yields the protein CASSPPRGNPDTQYF.